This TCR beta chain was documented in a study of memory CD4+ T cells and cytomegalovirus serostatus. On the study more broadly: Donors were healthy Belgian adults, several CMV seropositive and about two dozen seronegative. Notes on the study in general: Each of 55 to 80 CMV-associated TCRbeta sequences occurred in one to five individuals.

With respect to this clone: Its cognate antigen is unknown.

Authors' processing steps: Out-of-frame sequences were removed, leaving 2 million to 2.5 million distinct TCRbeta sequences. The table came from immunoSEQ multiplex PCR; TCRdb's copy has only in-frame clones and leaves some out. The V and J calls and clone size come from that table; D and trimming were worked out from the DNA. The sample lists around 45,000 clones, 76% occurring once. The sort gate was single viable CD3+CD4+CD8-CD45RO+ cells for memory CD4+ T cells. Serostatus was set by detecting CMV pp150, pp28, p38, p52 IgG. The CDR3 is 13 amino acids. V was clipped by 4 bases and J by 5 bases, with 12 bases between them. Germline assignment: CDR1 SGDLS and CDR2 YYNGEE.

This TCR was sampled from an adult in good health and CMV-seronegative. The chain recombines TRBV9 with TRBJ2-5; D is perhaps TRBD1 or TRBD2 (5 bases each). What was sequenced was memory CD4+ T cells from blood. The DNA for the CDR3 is TGTGCCAGCAGCAGGCCAGGGAGTGAGACCCAGTACTTC. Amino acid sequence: CASSRPGSETQYF.